In its sample, the clone carrying this T cell receptor beta chain was seen a few times. The antigen remains undetermined. The sample belongs to a study of spatial heterogeneity in lung cancer. For the study at large: Sequences of the beta chain were consistently detected in greater numbers than alpha-chain sequences.

Broader study findings: More often at tumor resection than at routine follow-up, ubiquitous expanded tumor TCRs were detected in the blood.

V lost 3 bases and J lost 0, with 6 bases in between. CDR3 size: 13 residues. Germline V CDR1 and CDR2: DFQATT, SNEGSKA (reference sequence). The study tagged each TCR cDNA molecule with a unique molecular identifier. TCRdb reprocessed the 5' RACE reads with MiXCR, giving one entry per CDR3 protein. The repertoire has about 50,000 distinct CDR3 sequences, 7.6% of them found once; the top ten carry 10% to 15%. Noted time point: sample taken at primary tumor resection. Unsorted whole RNA from tumor, nontumor lung or frozen PBMC underwent sequencing. The cohort: 70 to 75 early-stage, untreated non-small cell lung cancer patients.

The sample in question was PBMCs, obtained at surgery. The V and J genes are TRBV20-1 and TRBJ1-5; D call uncertain. The receptor's source is a female donor with early-stage non-small cell lung cancer. The CDR3 spells CSASQNSNQPQHF. CDR3 sequence (DNA): TGCAGTGCTAGTCAGAATAGCAATCAGCCCCAGCATTTT.